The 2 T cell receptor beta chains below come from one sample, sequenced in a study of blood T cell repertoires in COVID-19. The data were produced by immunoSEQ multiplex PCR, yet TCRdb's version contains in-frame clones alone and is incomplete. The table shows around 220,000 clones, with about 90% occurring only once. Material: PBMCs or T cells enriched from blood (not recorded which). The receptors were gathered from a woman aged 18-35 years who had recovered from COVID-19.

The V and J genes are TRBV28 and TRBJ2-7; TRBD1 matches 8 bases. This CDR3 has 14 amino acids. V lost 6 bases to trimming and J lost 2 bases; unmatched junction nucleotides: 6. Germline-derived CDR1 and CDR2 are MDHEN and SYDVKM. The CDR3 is CASSPGQAAYEQYF. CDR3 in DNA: TGTGCCAGCAGCCCGGGACAGGCCGCCTACGAGCAGTACTTC.

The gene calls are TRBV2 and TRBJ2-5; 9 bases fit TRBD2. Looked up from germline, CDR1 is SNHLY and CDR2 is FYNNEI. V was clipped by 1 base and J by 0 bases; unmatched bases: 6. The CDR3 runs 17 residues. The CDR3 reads CASSEVGGGAYQETQYF. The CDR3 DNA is TGTGCCAGCAGTGAAGTGGGCGGGGGGGCGTACCAAGAGACCCAGTACTTC. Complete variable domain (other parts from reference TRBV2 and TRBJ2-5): EPEVTQTPSHQVTQMGQEVILRCVPISNHLYFYWYRQILGQKVEFLVSFYNNEISEKSEIFDDQFSVERPDGSNFTLKIRSTKLEDSAMYFCASSEVGGGAYQETQYFGPGTRLLVL.